Below are 27 T cell receptor beta chains sequenced from a single sample in a study of regulatory T cells in long-lasting Graves disease (dated by TCRdb to the early 2020s). The time point label corresponds to: newly diagnosed GD, antithyroid drugs for less than 3 months. For both TCR sequencing and RNA sequencing, RNA was extracted from PBMCs using TRIzol. Libraries were constructed by multiplex PCR. These reads were obtained on an Illumina HiSeq 4000. CDR3 regions were amplified by Arm-PCR with iRepertoire HTBI primers to construct TCR beta libraries. The public reads were reprocessed in TCRdb via fastp at Q25 and MiXCR, keeping in-frame beta chains. Entries that share a CDR3 protein sequence are merged under the most common genes and DNA. A total of some 250,000 distinct CDR3 sequences appear in this sample, roughly 18% of them only once. The ten largest clonotypes hold 12% to 15% of the sample.

These data were likewise used in another study, on T cells in Graves' hyperthyroidism and ophthalmopathy.

The sample here was peripheral blood mononuclear cells (PBMCs), taken at new diagnosis, from a patient treated with antithyroid drugs. All receptors come from a woman younger than 45 with Graves disease. Donor details come from another sample of the same person, matched by shared clones.

This clonotype was observed many times. This rearrangement joins TRBV3-1 to TRBJ2-1, with 11 bases identical to TRBD2. The CDR3 runs 16 residues. The germline V gene encodes CDR1 LGHDT and CDR2 YNNKEL (reference sequence). The J segment lost 2 bases and the V segment lost 5 bases, leaving 5 bases of the junction unmatched. CDR3 sequence: CASSSFSGGAYNEQFF. The CDR3 DNA is TGTGCCAGCAGCTCCTTTAGCGGGGGGGCCTACAATGAGCAGTTCTTC.

This clonotype was observed once. A read error may be the cause here, since a much bigger clone is one base away. The rearrangement uses TRBV5-8 and TRBJ1-5; D is unclear. The CDR3 has 16 amino acids. Per the germline V gene, CDR1 is SGHTS and CDR2 is YDEGEE. The CDR3 bases are TGTACCAGCAGTGGTGATGGGTTTAATAGCAATCAGCCCCAGCATTTT. Protein: CTSSGDGFNSNQPQHF.

There are many counts of this clonotype. The CDR3 sequence is CASSFPGGAGNEQFF. The DNA for the CDR3 is TGTGCCAGCAGTTTCCCCGGGGGGGCTGGGAATGAGCAGTTCTTC. The genes are TRBV12-3 or TRBV12-4 and TRBJ2-1; TRBD2 agrees at 8 bases. J was trimmed by 7 bases and V by 3 bases; bases with no gene match: 8. The CDR3 consists of 15 residues.

This clonotype was found many times. The genes are TRBV25-1 and TRBJ2-1, with D perhaps being TRBD1 or TRBD2 (5 bases each). The CDR3 is 15 amino acids. The germline CDR1 and CDR2 sequences are MGHDK and SYGVNS. V gave up 1 base and J gave up 7 bases, with 14 bases separating them. The CDR3 nucleotides are TGTGCCAGCAGTGAATGGGACGGGGTCGGGAATGAGCAGTTCTTC. Its translation: CASSEWDGVGNEQFF.

V gene TRBV2 combines with J gene TRBJ2-7; perhaps TRBD2 as D (6 bases). This CDR3 spans 12 amino acids. With 9 bases removed from V and 3 bases from J, the gap between germline ends came to 12 bases. Germline V gene sequence: CDR1 SNHLY, CDR2 FYNNEI. CDR3 sequence reads: CASLASIYEQYF. In nucleotides, the CDR3 is TGTGCCAGTCTAGCGTCGATCTACGAGCAGTACTTC.

This clonotype was seen repeatedly, ten times or more. The chain couples TRBV19 to TRBJ1-5, with 7 bases fitting TRBD1. V gave up 3 bases and J gave up 7 bases; unmatched junction bases: 9. The CDR3 sequence is 15 residues long. Germline loops: CDR1 LNHDA, CDR2 SQIVND (reference sequence). The CDR3: CASSINRQGRQPQHF. The CDR3 DNA is TGTGCCAGTAGTATTAATAGACAGGGCAGGCAGCCCCAGCATTTT.

This clonotype was seen ten or more times. The rearrangement links TRBV3-1 to TRBJ1-2; TRBD1 might be the D (6 bases). This CDR3 comprises 13 residues. CDR1 LGHDT and CDR2 YNNKEL come from the germline V gene (reference sequence). Trimming took 4 bases from V and 8 from J, leaving 14 bases between them. The CDR3 DNA is TGTGCCAGCAGCCGCGACAGGATCTTGGGCTACACCTTC. Its protein product is CASSRDRILGYTF.

This clonotype was detected ten times or more. The chain links TRBV2 to TRBJ1-5; TRBD1 might be the D (5 bases). V was trimmed by 7 bases and J by 4 bases, leaving 20 bases between them. Germline V gene data show CDR1 as SNHLY and CDR2 as FYNNEI. The length of the CDR3 is 16 residues. This chain's CDR3 is CASKGRGGGWNQPQHF. CDR3 bases: TGTGCCAGCAAGGGGCGCGGGGGGGGATGGAATCAGCCCCAGCATTTT.

Turning to this clonotype: One end of the junction is discordant with germline, which a read error may explain. The rearrangement links TRBV12-3 or TRBV12-4 to TRBJ2-1, with 8 positions matching TRBD1. The CDR3 loop spans 13 amino acids. This CDR3 reads CASGDRFFDEQSF. In DNA, the CDR3 is TGTGCCAGCGGGGACAGGTTTTTCGATGAGCAGTCCTTC.

This clonotype was detected many times. The chain has TRBV12-3 or TRBV12-4 and TRBJ1-5; TRBD1 matches at 11 bases. This CDR3 contains 17 residues. J gave up 0 bases and V 6 bases, and 7 bases lay outside the gene matches. The CDR3 sequence is CASSRDRGYHSNQPQHF. The CDR3 DNA reads TGTGCCAGCAGCCGGGACAGGGGGTACCATAGCAATCAGCCCCAGCATTTT.

This clonotype was counted once. The genes are TRBV4-1 and TRBJ2-3, with 8 positions matching TRBD2. Looked up from germline, CDR1 is MGHRA and CDR2 is YSYEKL. This CDR3 comprises 18 residues. V trimming: 1 base; J trimming: 4 bases; junction bases outside the gene matches: 13. For the CDR3, the DNA is TGCGCCAGCAGCCAAGGGGGGAACGGACTAGCATTTCCAGATACGCAGTATTTT. Translated: CASSQGGNGLAFPDTQYF.

This clonotype was detected many times. The chain has TRBV5-1 and TRBJ1-3; no definite D call. Deletions cut 4 bases from V and 0 bases from J, with 17 bases between. There are 17 residues in the CDR3. From germline, CDR1 is SGHRS and CDR2 YFSETQ. The CDR3 DNA is TGCGCCAGCAGCCCCATTCGTCGGCGCTTCTCTGGAAACACCATATATTTT. Encoded protein: CASSPIRRRFSGNTIYF.

This sequence joins TRBV7-2 and TRBJ2-3; 9 bases are a match to TRBD2. J gave up 2 bases and V 1 base, and 4 bases lay outside the gene matches. The CDR3 sequence is 16 residues long. Germline V lookup: CDR1 SGHTA, CDR2 FQGNSA. CDR3 sequence (DNA): TGTGCCAGCAGCTTAGTCGCGGGGGGGTTCACAGATACGCAGTATTTT. Amino acids: CASSLVAGGFTDTQYF.

This sequence joins TRBV12-3 or TRBV12-4 and TRBJ2-1; 10 positions agree with TRBD1. The CDR3 extends over 17 amino acids. The ends lost 1 base at V and 7 bases at J; junction bases unmatched: 10. CDR3 DNA sequence: TGTGCCAGCAGTTTAGGGTCTGGGACAGGGGTGGTAAATGAGCAGTTCTTC. Amino acid sequence: CASSLGSGTGVVNEQFF.

This clonotype has at least ten counts. The V and J genes are TRBV3-1 and TRBJ1-4; D might be TRBD1 (5 bases). Between the trimmed V and J ends, which lost 2 bases and 4 bases, there was a span of 11 bases. The CDR3 contains 15 residues. Germline CDR1 reads LGHDT; CDR2 reads YNNKEL (reference sequence). The CDR3 spells CASSQSGLNNEKLFF. The CDR3, as DNA: TGTGCCAGCAGCCAATCGGGACTGAATAATGAAAAACTGTTTTTT. Full variable domain (missing parts from reference TRBV3-1 and TRBJ1-4): DTAVSQTPKYLVTQMGNDKSIKCEQNLGHDTMYWYKQDSKKFLKIMFSYNNKELIINETVPNRFSPKSPDKAHLNLHINSLELGDSAVYFCASSQSGLNNEKLFFGSGTQLSVL.

The chain combines TRBV20-1 with TRBJ2-2; D gene uncertain. With 6 bases removed from V and 6 bases from J, the gap between germline ends came to 14 bases. The CDR3 has 13 residues. The germline CDR1 and CDR2 sequences are DFQATT and SNEGSKA (reference sequence). The CDR3 DNA follows: TGCAGTGCCAGCAGCGCCCCACCCGGGGAGCTGTTTTTT. Translated: CSASSAPPGELFF.

The chain joins TRBV19 to TRBJ1-2, with D possibly matching TRBD1 (5 bases). Between the trimmed V and J ends, which lost 4 bases and 6 bases, there was a span of 15 bases. CDR1 is LNHDA, CDR2 SQIVND, per germline (reference sequence). The CDR3 length is 14 residues. CDR3 protein: CASSTAEGRDGYTF. CDR3 coding DNA: TGTGCCAGTAGTACCGCCGAGGGGCGGGATGGCTACACCTTC.

This clonotype was counted at least ten times. This chain uses TRBV11-2 with TRBJ1-1; no firm D call. Germline values: CDR1 SGHAT, CDR2 FQNNGV. V dropped 5 bases and J dropped 3 bases, with 16 bases sitting between them. The CDR3 consists of 15 residues. The CDR3, as DNA: TGTGCCAGCAGCCCCCGGGGAGGGTTGGACACTGAAGCTTTCTTT. It is translated as CASSPRGGLDTEAFF.

The rearrangement uses TRBV11-2 and TRBJ2-1; D tentatively reads TRBD1 or TRBD2 (5 bases each). CDR1 is SGHAT, CDR2 FQNNGV, per germline. The CDR3 contains 15 residues. V was cut by 1 base and J by 0 bases, with 7 bases left in between. As DNA, the CDR3 is TGTGCCAGCAGCTTAGGGGGGAACTCCTACAATGAGCAGTTCTTC. This encodes CASSLGGNSYNEQFF. Full variable domain (remainder filled in from reference TRBV11-2 and TRBJ2-1): EAGVAQSPRYKIIEKRQSVAFWCNPISGHATLYWYQQILGQGPKLLIQFQNNGVVDDSQLPKDRFSAERLKGVDSTLKIQPAKLEDSAVYLCASSLGGNSYNEQFFGPGTRLTVL.

The CDR3 protein is CASSSGGPGQGINEQFF. The CDR3 nucleotides read TGTGCCAGCAGCTCCGGAGGTCCGGGACAGGGGATTAATGAGCAGTTCTTC. The rearrangement joins TRBV13 to TRBJ2-1; 10 nucleotides match TRBD1. The CDR3 runs to 17 residues. Germline-derived CDR1 and CDR2 are PRHDT and FYEKMQ (reference sequence). V trimming: 4 bases; J trimming: 7 bases; junction bases outside the gene matches: 13.

The rearrangement joins TRBV7-2 to TRBJ1-5; perhaps TRBD1 as D (6 bases). Trimming took off 7 bases at V and 6 bases at J, with 10 bases between the two ends. Germline values: CDR1 SGHTA, CDR2 FQGNSA. CDR3 length: 12 residues. DNA for the CDR3: TGTGCCAGCAACCAAGGGGGTCAGCCCCAGCATTTT. Translated, it gives CASNQGGQPQHF.

Ten or more counts support this clonotype. The junction departs from the called germline gene at one end, perhaps through a read error. This rearrangement joins TRBV5-5 to TRBJ1-1, with D maybe TRBD1 (6 bases). The CDR3 runs 15 residues. The germline CDR1 and CDR2 sequences are SGHKS and YYEKEE (reference sequence). CDR3 DNA sequence: TGCGCCAGCAGCCCTAGGGGGAGCACCTACACTGAAGCTTTCTTT. Protein sequence: CASSPRGSTYTEAFF.

In this sample, this clonotype turned up a few times. This chain connects TRBV10-1 to TRBJ2-7; a possible D gene is TRBD2 (7 bases). This CDR3 contains 14 residues. Germline loops: CDR1 WNHNN, CDR2 SYGVQD (reference sequence). V gave up 4 bases and J gave up 9 bases, with 19 bases separating them. The CDR3 sequence is CASSGGGAWNGQYF. For the CDR3, the DNA is TGCGCCAGCAGTGGTGGGGGGGCGTGGAACGGGCAGTACTTC.

The sample holds many counts of this clonotype. The rearrangement links TRBV12-3 or TRBV12-4 to TRBJ2-7; no clear D. The CDR3 totals 14 residues. The ends were cut back, 0 bases at V and 6 bases at J, with 12 bases in the middle. The CDR3 sequence is CASSLAQDGCEQYF. CDR3 DNA: TGTGCCAGCAGTTTAGCGCAGGACGGATGCGAGCAGTACTTC.

This clonotype was seen many times. The chain carries TRBV6-1 and TRBJ1-1; possibly TRBD1 for D (6 bases). This CDR3 contains 14 residues. V was trimmed by 7 bases and J by 0 bases, leaving 12 bases between them. CDR1 is MNHNS and CDR2 is SASEGT in the germline V gene. This chain's CDR3 is CASTLGAMNTEAFF. In nucleotides, the CDR3 is TGTGCCAGCACCTTGGGGGCAATGAACACTGAAGCTTTCTTT.

This clonotype was seen ten or more times. The chain recombines TRBV9 with TRBJ1-1; D is possibly TRBD1 (5 bases). V was trimmed by 2 bases and J by 1 base, leaving 12 bases between them. The germline CDR1 and CDR2 sequences are SGDLS and YYNGEE. The CDR3 is 15 amino acids. In DNA, the CDR3 is TGTGCCAGCAGCGTGGGGGTTGGGCAGAACACTGAAGCTTTCTTT. Translation gives CASSVGVGQNTEAFF.

This clonotype occurred many times. The genes are TRBV3-1 and TRBJ2-7, with unresolved D. Germline V gives CDR1 LGHDT, CDR2 YNNKEL (reference sequence). V lost 4 bases, J lost 3 bases, and 7 bases lay in between. The CDR3 loop spans 12 amino acids. The CDR3 protein is CASSRLDYEQYF. The DNA for the CDR3 is TGTGCCAGCAGCCGGTTAGACTACGAGCAGTACTTC.